This TCR beta chain was obtained from a study of identifying expanded T cells in peripheral blood. Whole-study findings and limits: Over about two and four weeks, about 17 and 20 clones changed, versus around 1.2 between replicates.

Method: immunoSEQ multiplex PCR; TCRdb's copy keeps in-frame clones and lacks some. The sample has more than 85,000 clones, about 88% seen once. This CDR3 spans 14 amino acids. CDR1 and CDR2 (germline): SNHLY, FYNNEI. On this clone: Its antigen is still unknown. A junction boundary mismatches the germline segment, possibly from a read error.

This sequence was found in a person aged 18 to 75 in good health. The genes are TRBV2 and TRBJ1-6, with TRBD1 matching over 7 bases. Material: blood. CDR3 coding DNA: TGTGCCAGCAGCGAAGGACAGGTTACTTCACCCCTCCACTTT. This translates into CASSEGQVTSPLHF.